This is a list of T cell receptor beta chains from one sample in a study of cytomegalovirus exposure and HLA in healthy donors. The table came from immunoSEQ multiplex PCR; TCRdb's copy has only in-frame clones and leaves some out. Of about 200,000 clones in the sample, around four fifths were seen once. Sequencing was done on a sample of PBMCs. The receptors stem from a young woman in good health and CMV-seronegative. Each CDR3 is given with its conserved first and last residue. D genes are given only for firm matches. Clone sizes are given selectively: once, few, many, or a class where the clone is expanded.

size: -; D: -; J: TRBJ2-5; V: TRBV5-1; DNA: TGCGCCAGCAGCTTCCAAGAAACCCAGTACTTC; CDR3: CASSFQETQYF
size: once; D: -; J: TRBJ1-5; V: TRBV6-7; DNA: TGTGCCAGCAGTTACTCGAGGGGCAGGGAAGGGGTTAGCAGCAATCAGCCCCAGCATTTT; CDR3: CASSYSRGREGVSSNQPQHF
size: few; D: -; J: TRBJ1-6; V: TRBV9; DNA: TGTGCCAGCAGCGTAGGGGCGGGCTCCTATAATTCACCCCTCCACTTT; CDR3: CASSVGAGSYNSPLHF
size: -; D: TRBD1; J: TRBJ1-2; V: TRBV13; DNA: TGTGCCAGCAGCTCTAGGCCAGGGGGCGCAAAGGGCTACACCTTC; CDR3: CASSSRPGGAKGYTF
size: once; D: -; J: TRBJ2-1; V: TRBV5-6; DNA: TGTGCCAGCAGCCACTCAAGTCCTGAGCAGTTCTTC; CDR3: CASSHSSPEQFF
size: -; D: TRBD1; J: TRBJ2-7; V: TRBV9; DNA: TGTGCCAGCAGCGTATCTGGACAGGTGGGGTCCGAGCAGTACTTC; CDR3: CASSVSGQVGSEQYF
size: -; D: -; J: TRBJ2-3; V: TRBV9; DNA: TGTGCCAGCAGCGTAGCTACGCCGGGGGTATCAATTCAGGATACGCAGTATTTT; CDR3: CASSVATPGVSIQDTQYF
size: -; D: -; J: TRBJ2-1; V: TRBV14; DNA: TGTGCCAGCAGCCAAAGGACTGCCTACAATGAGCAGTTCTTC; CDR3: CASSQRTAYNEQFF
size: -; D: -; J: TRBJ1-1; V: TRBV10-2; DNA: TGCGCCAGCAGTGAAGCCCCCCCTAACAGGGTAGGAAACACTGAAGCTTTCTTT; CDR3: CASSEAPPNRVGNTEAFF
size: few; D: TRBD2; J: TRBJ2-5; V: TRBV2; DNA: TGTGCCAGCACGGCGACTAGCGGGGGGGCCGCCCAAGAGACCCAGTACTTC; CDR3: CASTATSGGAAQETQYF
size: few; D: -; J: TRBJ1-5; V: TRBV18; DNA: TGTGCCAGCTCACCGAGATCGGGGATTAATCAGCCCCAGCATTTT; CDR3: CASSPRSGINQPQHF
size: -; D: -; J: TRBJ1-3; V: TRBV28; DNA: TGTGCCAGCAGTTTGTCATCCGGCTCTGGAAACACCATATATTTT; CDR3: CASSLSSGSGNTIYF
size: -; D: -; J: TRBJ1-1; V: TRBV12-5; DNA: TGTGCTAGTGGTTTGGAGGGGACCCATGAAGCTTTCTTT; CDR3: CASGLEGTHEAFF
size: -; D: -; J: TRBJ2-7; V: TRBV6-1; DNA: TGCCTCTCCGGGGACCCCTACGAGCAGTACTTC; CDR3: CLSGDPYEQYF
size: -; D: -; J: TRBJ2-1; V: TRBV5-1; DNA: TGCGCCAGCAGCTTGGACCAGGGATTCTACAATGAGCAGTTCTTC; CDR3: CASSLDQGFYNEQFF
size: -; D: TRBD1; J: TRBJ1-1; V: TRBV7-2; DNA: TGTGCCAGCAGCCCGGGACAGGGCGGGAACACTGAAGCTTTCTTT; CDR3: CASSPGQGGNTEAFF
size: -; D: TRBD1; J: TRBJ1-6; V: TRBV6-6; DNA: TGTGCCAGCAGCAGGGGGACCGAAAGTTCACCCCTCCACTTT; CDR3: CASSRGTESSPLHF
size: -; D: -; J: TRBJ2-1; V: TRBV11-3; DNA: TGTGCCAGCAGCAGGGGGAGTTACAATGAGCAGTTCTTC; CDR3: CASSRGSYNEQFF
size: -; D: -; J: TRBJ1-2; V: TRBV6-1; DNA: TGTGCCAGTCAGGACGGAGCCTATGGCTACACCTTC; CDR3: CASQDGAYGYTF
size: -; D: TRBD1; J: TRBJ1-2; V: TRBV27; DNA: TGTGCCAGCAGTTTCGGGACAGGGGATGGCTACACCTTC; CDR3: CASSFGTGDGYTF
size: -; D: -; J: TRBJ2-4; V: TRBV29-1; DNA: TGCAGCGTCATCCAGGGAGCGATCGTTAACATTCAGTACTTC; CDR3: CSVIQGAIVNIQYF
size: -; D: -; J: TRBJ2-7; V: TRBV6-1; DNA: TGTGCCAGCAGTGAAAGGAAAGCCCGCTCCTACGAGCAGTACTTC; CDR3: CASSERKARSYEQYF